A single sample gave rise to the 18 T cell receptor beta chains below, sequenced in a study of CD8+ T cells in alopecia areata. As the sequencing template, cDNA was produced by extracting RNA and reverse transcribing it. Profiled with immunoSEQ multiplex PCR; TCRdb holds only in-frame clones, not every one. The table shows 130,000 or so clones, with around 50% occurring only once. Sample: NKG2D-low CD8+ T cells sorted from blood. The receptors shown here come from a human donor with alopecia areata.

This clone was counted a few times. The genes are TRBV29-1 and TRBJ1-1; the D gene is possibly TRBD1 (5 bases). V lost 4 bases and J 4 bases, leaving 13 bases between the germline ends. The CDR3 is 13 residues long. Germline V lookup: CDR1 SQVTM, CDR2 ANQGSEA. The CDR3 here is CSVVLLGGTEAFF. The CDR3 bases are TGCAGCGTTGTTTTGCTCGGGGGCACTGAAGCTTTCTTT.

This clone turned up a few times. The rearrangement joins TRBV28 to TRBJ1-6, with D unclear. CDR1 is MDHEN, CDR2 SYDVKM, per germline. Trimming pared 2 bases from V and 7 bases from J, leaving 6 bases between. CDR3 length equals 13 residues. The CDR3 is CASSLVGNSPLHF. The CDR3 nucleotides are TGTGCCAGCAGTTTAGTGGGGAATTCACCCCTCCACTTT. Variable domain in full (rest from reference TRBV28 and TRBJ1-6): DVKVTQSSRYLVKRTGEKVFLECVQDMDHENMFWYRQDPGLGLRLIYFSYDVKMKEKGDIPEGYSVSREKKERFSLILESASTNQTSMYLCASSLVGNSPLHFGNGTRLTVT.

The rearrangement links TRBV23-1 to TRBJ2-4; D possibly matches TRBD1 or TRBD2 (6 bases each). TRBV23-1 is noted as an ORF with a role that remains uncertain. Trimming took off 6 bases at V and 4 bases at J, with 16 bases between the two ends. The CDR3 covers 15 residues. In nucleotides, the CDR3 is TGCGCCAGCAGCTCTGACGGGGGCGGGAAAAACATTCAGTACTTC. As protein: CASSSDGGGKNIQYF.

The sample holds a few counts of this clone. The V and J genes are TRBV29-1 and TRBJ2-3; a weak D match, TRBD1 (6 bases). CDR3 length: 14 amino acids. V gave up 3 bases and J gave up 4 bases, with 14 bases separating them. Germline CDR1 is SQVTM and CDR2 is ANQGSEA. The CDR3 protein is CSVDFVRGPDTQYF. The DNA for the CDR3 is TGCAGCGTTGACTTTGTCAGGGGACCAGATACGCAGTATTTT.

V usage is TRBV30 and J usage is TRBJ2-7; D might be TRBD2 (6 bases). The ends were cut back, 3 bases at V and 6 bases at J, with 15 bases in the middle. The length of the CDR3 is 13 residues. The V gene's germline CDR1 is GTSNPN and CDR2 SVGIG (reference sequence). CDR3 in DNA: TGTGCCTGGAGATTCGGGGGACCGGGCGAGCAGTACTTC. It is translated as CAWRFGGPGEQYF.

This clone was found once. This sequence joins TRBV30 and TRBJ2-7; D assignment may be TRBD1 or TRBD2 (5 bases each). This CDR3 is built from 15 residues. Trimming took off 3 bases at V and 0 bases at J, with 15 bases between the two ends. Germline V lookup: CDR1 GTSNPN, CDR2 SVGIG (reference sequence). CDR3 coding DNA: TGTGCCTGGAGCCCGGGGCGACCGGCCTCCTACGAGCAGTACTTC. This sequence encodes CAWSPGRPASYEQYF. Filled out from reference TRBV30 and TRBJ2-7, the complete variable domain reads SQTIHQWPATLVQPVGSPLSLECTVEGTSNPNLYWYRQAAGRGLQLLFYSVGIGQISSEVPQNLSASRPQDRQFILSSKKLLLSDSGFYLCAWSPGRPASYEQYFGPGTRLTVT.

The J gene is TRBJ1-1, the V gene TRBV29-1; no clear D. This CDR3 is 8 amino acids long. V gave up 7 bases and J gave up 14 bases, with 11 bases separating them. Germline V CDR1 and CDR2: SQVTM, ANQGSEA. The CDR3 DNA is TGCAGCGCCGACGGTGGCTTCTTT. Translated: CSADGGFF.

In this sample, this clone turned up a few times. CDR3 in amino acids: CSGETSGTPRIFWFF. In DNA form, the CDR3 reads TGCAGCGGAGAGACTAGCGGGACCCCAAGGATCTTTTGGTTCTTC. V is TRBV29-1 and J is TRBJ2-1; the match to TRBD2 covers 11 bases. The length of the CDR3 is 15 residues. Germline lookup yields CDR1 SQVTM and CDR2 ANQGSEA. J was trimmed by 15 bases and V by 7 bases; bases with no gene match: 20.

This clone showed up just a few times. The V call is TRBV5-5, the J call TRBJ2-1; TRBD1 or TRBD2 may be the D gene (5 bases each). The CDR3 runs to 14 residues. Germline lookup yields CDR1 SGHKS and CDR2 YYEKEE (reference sequence). With 1 base removed from V and 4 bases from J, the gap between germline ends came to 9 bases. CDR3 DNA sequence: TGTGCCAGCAGCTTGCGGGACGGATACAATGAGCAGTTCTTC. Its translation: CASSLRDGYNEQFF.

The chain employs TRBV29-1 and TRBJ2-3; maybe TRBD1 (6 bases). The V gene's germline CDR1 is SQVTM and CDR2 ANQGSEA. Trimming removed 3 bases from V and 10 bases from J, with 14 bases in between. This CDR3 is 12 amino acids long. The CDR3 DNA sequence: TGCAGCGTTGAGTCACAGGGTGGATCGCAGTATTTT. Translating it yields CSVESQGGSQYF.

This clone was detected a few times. V usage is TRBV6-6 and J usage is TRBJ2-7; D perhaps matches TRBD1 (6 bases). CDR1 and CDR2 (germline): MNHNY, SVGAGI (reference sequence). The V end lost 7 bases, the J end lost 4 bases, and 8 bases lay between the germline ends. The CDR3 has 11 residues. The CDR3 nucleotides are TGTGCCAGCACTCAGGGGTACGAGCAGTACTTC. Translation gives CASTQGYEQYF.

The rearrangement uses TRBV9 and TRBJ2-7, with D uncertain. CDR1 and CDR2 (germline): SGDLS, YYNGEE. The CDR3 length is 13 residues. V was trimmed by 0 bases and J by 3 bases, leaving 7 bases between them. CDR3 loop: CASSVEEDYEQYF. The CDR3, as DNA: TGTGCCAGCAGCGTAGAAGAGGACTACGAGCAGTACTTC.

The table lists this clone with a count of one. The chain couples TRBV28 to TRBJ2-5, with D maybe TRBD2 (5 bases). The CDR3 runs 12 residues. Per the germline V gene, CDR1 is MDHEN and CDR2 is SYDVKM. V lost 7 bases, J lost 0 bases, and 6 bases lay in between. The DNA of the CDR3 is TGTGCCAGCACCGGGGACCAAGAGACCCAGTACTTC. It specifies CASTGDQETQYF.

V is TRBV30 and J is TRBJ1-2, with unresolved D. CDR3 size: 11 residues. Deletions cut 4 bases from V and 7 bases from J, with 10 bases between. Germline V lookup: CDR1 GTSNPN, CDR2 SVGIG (reference sequence). CDR3 sequence (DNA): TGTGCCTGGATTGGGTTGTTTGGCTACACCTTC. Translated: CAWIGLFGYTF.

The chain couples TRBV28 to TRBJ2-5; D may correspond to TRBD1 or TRBD2 (6 bases each). V was cut by 4 bases and J by 5 bases, with 14 bases left in between. Germline V CDR1 and CDR2: MDHEN, SYDVKM. The CDR3 has 14 amino acids. The CDR3 is CASSSNTGRETQYF. The CDR3 DNA is TGTGCCAGCAGTTCCAACACAGGGAGGGAGACCCAGTACTTC. Full variable domain (remainder filled in from reference TRBV28 and TRBJ2-5): DVKVTQSSRYLVKRTGEKVFLECVQDMDHENMFWYRQDPGLGLRLIYFSYDVKMKEKGDIPEGYSVSREKKERFSLILESASTNQTSMYLCASSSNTGRETQYFGPGTRLLVL.

The chain has TRBV7-8 and TRBJ2-2; no clear D gene. CDR1 SGHVS and CDR2 FQNEAQ come from the germline V gene. V gave up 3 bases and J gave up 7 bases, with 3 bases separating them. CDR3 length: 11 residues. In DNA, the CDR3 is TGTGCCAGCAGCTTCGGCGGGGAGCTGTTTTTT. Amino acids: CASSFGGELFF.

The V gene is TRBV5-1, the J gene TRBJ2-3; the match to TRBD2 covers 13 bases. This CDR3 spans 17 amino acids. Trimming cost V 1 base and J 1 base; bases outside gene matches: 3. Germline CDR1 is SGHRS and CDR2 is YFSETQ. The CDR3 spells CASSLTSGGAGTDTQYF. The CDR3 DNA sequence: TGCGCCAGCAGCTTGACTAGCGGGGGGGCCGGCACAGATACGCAGTATTTT.

V usage is TRBV6-6 and J usage is TRBJ1-5, with D unclear. The V end was cut by 5 bases, the J end by 7 bases, with 9 bases between. Per germline, CDR1 MNHNY and CDR2 SVGAGI (reference sequence). This CDR3 spans 12 amino acids. CDR3 in DNA: TGTGCCAGCAGTCCCCCGGGACAGCCCCAGCATTTT. This gives the protein CASSPPGQPQHF.